A single TCR beta chain is shown here with its context. The germline V gene encodes CDR1 MGHRA and CDR2 YSYEKL. The CDR3 has 19 amino acids. After removal of 0 bases from V and 6 bases from J, the junction contained 16 bases not matched to a gene. This specimen belongs to a study of metastatic and nonmetastatic thyroid tumors. For the study at large: Across blood and tumor or nodule tissue, repertoires from malignant and benign thyroid patients were compared with one another.

Prior to thyroid surgery, none of the patients had received any treatment. In the authors' workflow: Clinicopathological groups of papillary thyroid cancer showed CDR3 differences that were used to build a distant-metastasis classifier. TCRdb re-analyzed the PCR reads through MiXCR. TCRdb's processing, not the authors' own work, is the source of the V and J calls. In the table there are about 25,000 clones, roughly an eighth of which are singletons. The genes are TRBV4-1 and TRBJ2-1; 8 nucleotides match TRBD2. Sample: blood. The sequence was obtained from a female donor with papillary thyroid cancer or a benign thyroid nodule (not recorded which). Some clones in this sample may be carry-over from other donors' samples. Here the CDR3 reads CASSQDQGDEREIANEQFF. Written as DNA, the CDR3 is TGCGCCAGCAGCCAAGATCAAGGGGACGAGCGGGAGATCGCCAATGAGCAGTTCTTC.